This T cell receptor beta chain originates from a study of glioma-infiltrating T cells after dendritic cell vaccination. Time point: after dendritic cell vaccination, including at tumor progression/relapse. Fresh-frozen tumor tissue and more than two years of survival data were available for all. PBMC were collected before vaccination, two weeks after the third vaccination, and at progression. The primer mix had 60 V beta and 13 J beta primers. Here immunoSEQ multiplex PCR was the method, and the copy in TCRdb shows in-frame clones only, minus some. The sample has about 110,000 clones; 85% to 90% are singletons. Germline V CDR1 and CDR2: SEHNR, FQNEAQ (reference sequence). CDR3 length: 15 amino acids. J gave up 4 bases and V 3 bases, and 4 bases lay outside the gene matches.

Sequencing was performed on blood, taken after dendritic cell vaccination. This clonotype originated in a human donor with glioblastoma. The chain couples TRBV7-9 to TRBJ1-1; 11 bases are shared with TRBD1. CDR3 protein: CASSLYGTGGTEAFF. The CDR3 DNA reads TGTGCCAGCAGCTTGTACGGGACAGGGGGCACTGAAGCTTTCTTT. The complete variable domain, with remaining parts taken from reference TRBV7-9 and TRBJ1-1, reads DTGVSQNPRHKITKRGQNVTFRCDPISEHNRLYWYRQTLGQGPEFLTYFQNEAQLEKSRLLSDRFSAERPKGSFSTLEIQRTEQGDSAMYLCASSLYGTGGTEAFFGQGTRLTVV.